Following are 17 T cell receptor beta chains from one sample sequenced in a study of T cells in localized non-small cell lung cancer (TCRdb year 2020). Library construction relied on the immunoSEQ multiplex PCR assay. In TCRdb, the immuneACCESS table is reduced to in-frame sequences with V and J assigned. These tables do not hold every clone; where another copy was compared, an unresolved V gene accounts for under half, and the others remain unexplained. Present in this sample are around 26,000 clones, 70% to 90% of which were seen just once. Clones ranked in the top ten supply approximately 2.9% of the sample. This specimen was peripheral blood, taken before any cancer treatment. The receptors were sampled from a woman between 18 and 55 years old with stage I lung adenocarcinoma.

The chain employs TRBV4-3 and TRBJ2-7; 8 bases map to TRBD2. CDR1 is LGHNA, CDR2 YSLEER, per germline. V lost 0 bases, J lost 0 bases, and 1 base stayed unmatched. CDR3 length equals 15 residues. In DNA, the CDR3 is TGCGCCAGCAGCCAAGAACTAGCGGACTCCTACGAGCAGTACTTC. It encodes CASSQELADSYEQYF.

This clone was picked up one time. The chain carries TRBV18 and TRBJ2-3; D is unclear. This CDR3 has 12 amino acids. Germline loops: CDR1 KGHSH, CDR2 LQKENI. Trimming stripped 3 bases from V and 2 bases from J, with 3 bases between. The DNA for the CDR3 is TGTGCCAGCTCACCCAACACAGATACGCAGTATTTT. Protein product: CASSPNTDTQYF.

The rearrangement links TRBV5-4 to TRBJ2-2; D remains unclear. V lost 1 base and J lost 0, with 7 bases in between. Germline CDR1 reads SGHNT; CDR2 reads YYREEE (reference sequence). The CDR3 spans 15 residues. CDR3 coding DNA: TGTGCCAGCAGCTTGACTACCGCGAACACCGGGGAGCTGTTTTTT. It translates to CASSLTTANTGELFF.

The CDR3 reads CAWSTNRAGYGYTF. As DNA, the CDR3 is TGTGCCTGGAGCACCAACAGGGCGGGCTATGGCTACACCTTC. This chain links TRBV30 with TRBJ1-2; maybe TRBD1 (6 bases). The V and J ends lost 3 bases and 4 bases respectively, with 15 bases between them. Germline V gene data show CDR1 as GTSNPN and CDR2 as SVGIG (reference sequence). This CDR3 comprises 14 residues.

To note about this clone: A junction boundary mismatches the germline segment, possibly from a read error. The sample carries other DNA sequences with the same CDR3. CDR3 in DNA: TGTGCCAGCGGATCCGGGACAGGGCAACAGCCCCAGCACTTT. Its translation: CASGSGTGQQPQHF. The chain is built from TRBV28 and TRBJ1-5, with TRBD1 matching 9 bases. Germline assignment: CDR1 MDHEN and CDR2 SYDVKM. The CDR3 runs to 14 residues.

The V gene is TRBV6-5, the J gene TRBJ2-7; D might be TRBD1 (6 bases). V lost 6 bases, J lost 0 bases, and 15 bases lay in between. The germline gives CDR1 MNHEY, CDR2 SVGAGI. This CDR3 comprises 15 residues. The CDR3 DNA follows: TGTGCCAGCAGCAGGGGTCTTTTGCCCTCCTACGAGCAGTACTTC. Translated, it gives CASSRGLLPSYEQYF.

The V call is TRBV10-3, the J call TRBJ1-1; the D is unclear. This CDR3 is 12 amino acids long. CDR1 is ENHRY, CDR2 SYGVKD, per germline. V lost 7 bases and J lost 5, with 11 bases in between. In DNA, the CDR3 is TGTGCCATCACCGGTCCCGGAACTGAAGCTTTCTTT. Translation: CAITGPGTEAFF.

The chain has TRBV7-9 and TRBJ2-7; 10 bases map to TRBD2. The ends lost 3 bases at V and 1 base at J; junction bases unmatched: 0. Germline V gives CDR1 SEHNR, CDR2 FQNEAQ (reference sequence). This CDR3 contains 14 residues. CDR3 sequence reads: CASSLTSGSYEQYF. CDR3 nucleotides: TGTGCCAGCAGCTTGACTAGCGGGTCCTACGAGCAGTACTTC.

The V gene is TRBV7-9, the J gene TRBJ2-3, with D possibly matching TRBD2 (6 bases). CDR1 and CDR2 (germline): SEHNR, FQNEAQ (reference sequence). The CDR3 has 16 amino acids. V was trimmed by 2 bases and J by 4 bases, leaving 16 bases between them. CDR3 region: CASSLWKAGIPDTQYF. DNA of the CDR3: TGTGCCAGCAGCTTATGGAAAGCGGGTATCCCAGATACGCAGTATTTT.

CDR3 in DNA: TGTGCCAGTAAGGCTAGCCGGATGACCGGGGAGCTGTTTTTT. Its translation is CASKASRMTGELFF. The chain is built from TRBV19 and TRBJ2-2; D is possibly TRBD2 (5 bases). This CDR3 is 14 amino acids long. Germline lookup yields CDR1 LNHDA and CDR2 SQIVND (reference sequence). V was pared by 7 bases and J by 5 bases, with 14 bases between.

The chain has TRBV6-5 and TRBJ2-1; D perhaps matches TRBD1 (6 bases). The V and J ends lost 6 bases and 3 bases respectively, with 15 bases between them. The CDR3 contains 15 residues. From germline, CDR1 is MNHEY and CDR2 SVGAGI. The CDR3 reads CASSREGGRYNEQFF. The CDR3 DNA is TGTGCCAGCAGCCGGGAAGGGGGTCGCTACAATGAGCAGTTCTTC.

The chain joins TRBV28 to TRBJ2-7, with TRBD2 matching 7 bases. V gave up 8 bases and J gave up 2 bases; unmatched junction bases: 3. Germline lookup yields CDR1 MDHEN and CDR2 SYDVKM. The CDR3 runs to 12 residues. CDR3 region: CASRGVAYEQYF. In DNA form, the CDR3 reads TGTGCCAGCCGGGGGGTTGCCTACGAGCAGTACTTC.

The chain carries TRBV10-3 and TRBJ2-1; 8 positions agree with TRBD2. Germline CDR1 reads ENHRY; CDR2 reads SYGVKD. Unmatched junction bases numbered 14, after V lost 4 bases and J lost 6 bases. The CDR3 consists of 17 residues. CDR3 amino acids: CAISGKLRAGDANEQFF. The CDR3 DNA follows: TGTGCCATCAGTGGGAAGCTTCGAGCGGGAGATGCCAATGAGCAGTTCTTC.

The chain has TRBV18 and TRBJ2-1; 15 nucleotides agree with TRBD2. The CDR3 consists of 19 residues. J gave up 4 bases and V 3 bases, and 10 bases lay outside the gene matches. Germline CDR1 KGHSH, CDR2 LQKENI. CDR3 sequence reads: CASSPGTSGRNVRYNEQFF. The CDR3 DNA is TGTGCCAGCTCACCCGGGACTAGCGGGAGGAATGTGAGATACAATGAGCAGTTCTTC.

The gene calls are TRBV7-9 and TRBJ2-1; TRBD1 aligns across 7 bases. CDR1 SEHNR and CDR2 FQNEAQ come from the germline V gene (reference sequence). Losses at the gene ends were 5 bases for V and 0 bases for J; bases not matched to a gene: 7. This CDR3 region has 16 residues. The CDR3 DNA follows: TGTGCCAGCAGCGGGACGGGACAGAACTCCTACAATGAGCAGTTCTTC. Translated: CASSGTGQNSYNEQFF.

The chain is built from TRBV19 and TRBJ2-1; D gene unclear. CDR3 length equals 13 residues. Germline V gives CDR1 LNHDA, CDR2 SQIVND (reference sequence). V lost 2 bases and J lost 5, with 7 bases in between. The CDR3 coding sequence is TGTGCCAGTAGTATATCACTAAACAATGAGCAGTTCTTC. Residues: CASSISLNNEQFF.

This clone was counted between two and nine times. The genes are TRBV19 and TRBJ1-1; D unclear. Deletions cut 9 bases from V and 6 bases from J, with 17 bases between. Germline-derived CDR1 and CDR2 are LNHDA and SQIVND (reference sequence). The CDR3 runs to 13 residues. For the CDR3, the DNA is TGTGCCAGCAGTTACGGGCGTCGGGCTGAAGCTTTCTTT. Its protein product is CASSYGRRAEAFF. The variable domain in full, completed from reference TRBV19 and TRBJ1-1, reads DGGITQSPKYLFRKEGQNVTLSCEQNLNHDAMYWYRQDPGQGLRLIYYSQIVNDFQKGDIAEGYSVSREKKESFPLTVTSAQKNPTAFYLCASSYGRRAEAFFGQGTRLTVV.